Following are 8 T cell receptor beta chains from one sample sequenced in a study of OX40 agonist ivuxolimab in advanced cancers. Sequencing used immunoSEQ multiplex PCR; TCRdb keeps in-frame clones, though not all of them. The table lists tens of thousands of clones, 85% to 90% of them singletons. Sample: CD4+ or CD8+ T cells sorted from blood, taken in a trial of the OX40 agonist ivuxolimab. All receptors come from an adult with an advanced solid tumor such as melanoma, head and neck, liver or kidney cancer.

This chain links TRBV19 with TRBJ1-5; no definite D call. This CDR3 is 15 amino acids long. Germline values: CDR1 LNHDA, CDR2 SQIVND (reference sequence). Trimming took off 4 bases at V and 2 bases at J, with 12 bases between the two ends. CDR3 loop: CASSKVPGGNQPQHF. The CDR3, as DNA: TGTGCCAGTAGTAAGGTACCCGGAGGCAATCAGCCCCAGCATTTT.

The rearrangement uses TRBV5-6 and TRBJ1-2, with D unresolved. CDR3 length equals 13 residues. Looked up from germline, CDR1 is SGHDT and CDR2 is YYEEEE. V gave up 0 bases and J gave up 2 bases, with 5 bases separating them. Here the CDR3 reads CASSLGGNYGYTF. In nucleotides, the CDR3 is TGTGCCAGCAGCTTGGGCGGGAACTATGGCTACACCTTC.

J is TRBJ1-5 and V is TRBV10-3; tentatively, D is TRBD1 (5 bases). The ends were cut back, 4 bases at V and 7 bases at J, with 14 bases in the middle. This CDR3 contains 14 residues. In germline, CDR1 is ENHRY, CDR2 SYGVKD. The CDR3 spells CAISVEGLGQPQHF. The DNA for the CDR3 is TGTGCCATCAGTGTGGAGGGGCTCGGGCAGCCCCAGCATTTT.

This clone occurred many times. This rearrangement joins TRBV11-2 to TRBJ2-7; D is undetermined. CDR3 size: 15 residues. Germline V gene data show CDR1 as SGHAT and CDR2 as FQNNGV. V gave up 5 bases and J gave up 1 base, with 15 bases separating them. CDR3 sequence (DNA): TGTGCCAGCAGCCAAGAAAAACACACGTCCTACGAGCAGTACTTC. Its protein product is CASSQEKHTSYEQYF.

This sequence joins TRBV5-1 and TRBJ2-5, with a possible D match to TRBD1 (6 bases). Looked up from germline, CDR1 is SGHRS and CDR2 is YFSETQ. Trimming left V 0 bases short and J 4 bases short, with 16 bases between. CDR3 length equals 16 residues. The CDR3 coding sequence is TGCGCCAGCAGCTTGGAGGTTTTAAGGGGGTTAGAGACCCAGTACTTC. Amino acid sequence: CASSLEVLRGLETQYF.

The V and J genes are TRBV6-5 and TRBJ1-1; D not resolved. The CDR3 totals 14 residues. The germline gives CDR1 MNHEY, CDR2 SVGAGI. V lost 7 bases and J 4 bases, leaving 16 bases between the germline ends. The DNA of the CDR3 is TGTGCCAGCACCGGTTTAGGTCGGGGCACTGAAGCTTTCTTT. Its translation: CASTGLGRGTEAFF.

This sequence joins TRBV27 and TRBJ2-7, with 8 bases that match TRBD1. CDR1 and CDR2 (germline): MNHEY, SMNVEV (reference sequence). V dropped 3 bases and J dropped 4; count of bases not matched to a gene: 5. The CDR3 is 14 residues long. The CDR3 nucleotides are TGTGCCAGCAGTTTTTCTGGGACAGGTTACGAGCAGTACTTC. It encodes CASSFSGTGYEQYF.

This rearrangement joins TRBV14 to TRBJ1-2; 8 bases are a match to TRBD1. After removal of 1 base from V and 4 bases from J, the junction contained 8 bases not matched to a gene. CDR3 size: 16 residues. CDR1 is SGHDN, CDR2 FVKESK, per germline. The CDR3 reads CASSQVPGQEGYGYTF. Here the CDR3 DNA reads TGTGCCAGCAGCCAAGTTCCGGGACAGGAGGGCTATGGCTACACCTTC.